A selection of T cell receptor beta chains follows, all from one sample in a study of response to subunit inactivated influenza vaccine. TCRdb analysed the RT-PCR reads with MiXCR anew, one entry per CDR3 protein. The table lists 430,000 or so distinct CDR3 sequences, approximately 10% of them singletons, with more than 10% in the top ten. The material sequenced was PBMCs from blood, taken about 6 weeks after vaccination. These receptors came from a middle-aged man who received an inactivated influenza vaccine. The conserved cysteine and the conserved F or W are not part of the CDR3 here. The D gene is left open where the match is weak. Clone size is stated in some rows and not others, as once, few, many or a class when expanded.

V gene: TRBV5-1
clone size: few
D gene: TRBD1
CDR3 protein: ASSRTGHEGDTQY

V gene: TRBV7-8
clone size: -
D gene: TRBD2
CDR3 protein: ASSLEGLAGENEQF

V gene: TRBV20-1
clone size: many
D gene: -
CDR3 protein: SAPRGRMTYNEQF

V gene: TRBV28
clone size: -
D gene: -
CDR3 protein: ASSSRQDGEQY

V gene: TRBV6-2/TRBV6-3
clone size: once
D gene: -
CDR3 protein: ASGLADTQY

V gene: TRBV29-1
clone size: many
D gene: TRBD1
CDR3 protein: SVVGQGGYEQY

V gene: TRBV5-1
clone size: -
D gene: -
CDR3 protein: ASSLVLGFNEQY

V gene: TRBV29-1
clone size: many
D gene: -
CDR3 protein: SAETGMNTEAF

V gene: TRBV4-3
clone size: few
D gene: -
CDR3 protein: ASSQQTAYEQY

V gene: TRBV11-2
clone size: -
D gene: -
CDR3 protein: ASSPDWETQY

V gene: TRBV6-2/TRBV6-3
clone size: -
D gene: TRBD2
CDR3 protein: ASRRLAGGGEQF

V gene: TRBV30
clone size: few
D gene: -
CDR3 protein: AWSEAGTRLNEQF

V gene: TRBV4-1
clone size: few
D gene: TRBD1
CDR3 protein: ASSQWDRGSGANVLT

V gene: TRBV12-3/TRBV12-4
clone size: -
D gene: -
CDR3 protein: ASSLSGTGYYEQY

V gene: TRBV29-1
clone size: -
D gene: -
CDR3 protein: SVGRGSSREQETQY

V gene: TRBV5-1
clone size: few
D gene: -
CDR3 protein: ASSFFGGNNEKLF

V gene: TRBV13
clone size: -
D gene: -
CDR3 protein: ASSSQTRAETQY

V gene: TRBV6-5
clone size: -
D gene: TRBD1
CDR3 protein: ASSYRDSSSTEAF

V gene: TRBV7-2
clone size: -
D gene: -
CDR3 protein: ASSLGLAHTYEQY

V gene: TRBV25-1
clone size: many
D gene: -
CDR3 protein: ASSEALSYNEQF

V gene: TRBV5-4
clone size: once
D gene: -
CDR3 protein: ASSRDTGPYEQY

V gene: TRBV5-5
clone size: -
D gene: TRBD1
CDR3 protein: ASSPPGQGVSGELF

V gene: TRBV10-2
clone size: many
D gene: TRBD2
CDR3 protein: ASNLAGEPEQF

V gene: TRBV7-9
clone size: many
D gene: -
CDR3 protein: ASSGGYGGEQF

V gene: TRBV12-3/TRBV12-4
clone size: -
D gene: TRBD2
CDR3 protein: ASRTSGGAETQY

V gene: TRBV12-3/TRBV12-4
clone size: many
D gene: -
CDR3 protein: ASSFATGEGQPQH

V gene: TRBV5-1
clone size: -
D gene: TRBD1
CDR3 protein: ASSPRTGGAGELF

V gene: TRBV10-3
clone size: many
D gene: -
CDR3 protein: AISEPVTGGPWNRPDTQY

V gene: TRBV7-2
clone size: many
D gene: TRBD2
CDR3 protein: ASSLTLAGGQETQY

V gene: TRBV12-3/TRBV12-4
clone size: few
D gene: -
CDR3 protein: ASLGFPRETQY

V gene: TRBV7-2
clone size: few
D gene: TRBD2
CDR3 protein: ASSPRTSGRANEQF

V gene: TRBV29-1
clone size: -
D gene: -
CDR3 protein: SVEDVASPVSEQY

V gene: TRBV12-3/TRBV12-4
clone size: many
D gene: TRBD1
CDR3 protein: ASSKTGNSPLH

V gene: TRBV27
clone size: -
D gene: TRBD2
CDR3 protein: ASSLGTSGSSETQY